The source of this T cell receptor beta chain is a study of T cells in Graves' hyperthyroidism and ophthalmopathy. General study findings and limits: Appearing also in blood were most of the thyroid clonotypes expanded above 0.001.

This clonotype turned up a few times. Its antigen is still unknown. Reasons for excluding patients were uncontrolled infection, other autoimmune disease, pregnancy or lactation. Researchers took RNA transcripts and amplified the TCR beta CDR3 regions from them. In the first-round RT-PCR of the TCR CDR3, the HTBI primer set was used. TCRdb analysed the multiplex PCR reads with MiXCR anew, one entry per CDR3 protein. The profile covers around 700,000 distinct CDR3 sequences, with about 35% appearing a single time and around a third taken by the ten largest. The sequence came from a woman aged 40 to 49 with Graves' hyperthyroidism. Sequencing was performed on blood.

CDR3 sequence: CASSSFGQGWPGELFF. In DNA, the CDR3 is TGTGCCAGCAGTTCCTTCGGACAGGGATGGCCCGGGGAGCTGTTTTTT. The V gene is TRBV12-3 or TRBV12-4, the J gene TRBJ2-2, with 8 bases identical to TRBD1. The CDR3 is 16 residues long. With V trimmed by 4 bases and J by 6 bases, 10 bases remained unmatched.